One and the same sample provided the 25 T cell receptor beta chains below, sequenced in a study of cytomegalovirus exposure and HLA in healthy donors listed by TCRdb under 2017. Libraries were prepared through the immunoSEQ multiplex PCR assay. For the multiplex PCR, a mixture combining 60 forward primers for TCR Vbeta segments and 13 reverse primers for TCR Jbeta segments was used. In its TCRdb copy, this immuneACCESS table keeps in-frame sequences only and misses some clones. Where compared with another copy, unresolved V genes explain less than half of these, and the others have no known cause. This sample is represented by about 200,000 clones; about three quarters of them were singletons. In total, the top ten clones hold more than 1.5% of the sample. Sequencing was done on a sample of PBMCs. Every receptor here comes from a man aged 18-30 years in good health and CMV-seronegative.

V gene TRBV10-3 combines with J gene TRBJ1-5; D is perhaps TRBD1 (5 bases). V dropped 8 bases and J dropped 0 bases, with 8 bases sitting between them. Germline CDR1 and CDR2: ENHRY and SYGVKD. The CDR3 length is 13 residues. The CDR3 nucleotides are TGTGCCATCCAACAGGATAGCAATCAGCCCCAGCATTTT. It encodes CAIQQDSNQPQHF.

This rearrangement joins TRBV7-3 to TRBJ2-1; D is perhaps TRBD1 (6 bases). The CDR3 sequence is 13 residues long. Trimming removed 3 bases from V and 9 bases from J, with 12 bases in between. CDR1 is SGHTA and CDR2 is FQGTGA in the germline V gene. The CDR3 bases are TGTGCCAGCAGCTTCCTGGGGGCACGTGAGCAGTTCTTC. Translated: CASSFLGAREQFF.

This clone was seen more than once but under ten times. This chain uses TRBV7-9 with TRBJ2-1; D is perhaps TRBD2 (6 bases). Trimming left V 5 bases short and J 3 bases short, with 11 bases between. CDR1 and CDR2 (germline): SEHNR, FQNEAQ (reference sequence). The CDR3 consists of 14 residues. The CDR3: CASSPGTGYNEQFF. The CDR3 DNA reads TGTGCCAGCAGCCCGGGGACTGGCTACAATGAGCAGTTCTTC.

The chain recombines TRBV7-9 with TRBJ2-3; 12 bases align to TRBD2. Germline V lookup: CDR1 SEHNR, CDR2 FQNEAQ (reference sequence). CDR3 length: 15 residues. Trimming cost V 4 bases and J 5 bases; bases outside gene matches: 4. CDR3 nucleotide sequence: TGTGCCAGCAGCTCGACTAGCGGGAGCCGAGATACGCAGTATTTT. This codes for CASSSTSGSRDTQYF.

The chain is built from TRBV7-9 and TRBJ2-7; TRBD1 might be the D (5 bases). CDR1 is SEHNR and CDR2 is FQNEAQ in the germline V gene (reference sequence). This CDR3 has 13 amino acids. With 1 base removed from V and 12 bases from J, the gap between germline ends came to 16 bases. The CDR3 region has the DNA TGTGCCAGCAGCTTAGAAACCTCAGGGCGACCGTACTTC. Its translation is CASSLETSGRPYF.

The chain employs TRBV7-2 and TRBJ2-1; the match to TRBD2 covers 11 bases. This CDR3 spans 15 amino acids. Trimming cost V 5 bases and J 7 bases; bases outside gene matches: 7. Germline CDR1 SGHTA, CDR2 FQGNSA. The chain's CDR3 is CASSPGTSGLNEQFF. As DNA, the CDR3 is TGTGCCAGCAGCCCCGGGACTAGCGGACTAAATGAGCAGTTCTTC.

There are a few counts of this clone. V usage is TRBV6-5 and J usage is TRBJ2-1, with 9 bases lining up with TRBD2. CDR1 is MNHEY and CDR2 is SVGAGI in the germline V gene. Trimming at V came to 6 bases and at J to 9 bases, leaving 9 bases not matched to a gene. This CDR3 contains 14 residues. This CDR3 is CASRDSGSGPEQFF. In DNA, the CDR3 is TGTGCCAGCAGGGATAGCGGGAGTGGGCCTGAGCAGTTCTTC.

The genes are TRBV27 and TRBJ2-1, with 7 bases that match TRBD2. The V and J ends lost 6 bases and 4 bases, in that order; junction bases with no gene match: 6. The germline gives CDR1 MNHEY, CDR2 SMNVEV (reference sequence). The CDR3 is 14 residues long. The CDR3 loop is CASRVGGDYNEQFF. CDR3 DNA sequence: TGTGCCAGCAGGGTGGGGGGGGATTACAATGAGCAGTTCTTC.

The chain links TRBV6-5 to TRBJ1-1; D may be TRBD1 (5 bases). The germline CDR1 and CDR2 sequences are MNHEY and SVGAGI. The V gene lost 2 bases and the J gene lost 4 bases, with 14 bases spanning the gap. CDR3 length equals 15 residues. The CDR3: CASSYEGAFVTEAFF. The CDR3 DNA is TGTGCCAGCAGTTACGAAGGGGCGTTCGTCACTGAAGCTTTCTTT.

V gene TRBV6-1 combines with J gene TRBJ2-3; D ambiguous. Germline V gene lookup returns CDR1 MNHNS and CDR2 SASEGT. This CDR3 is built from 13 residues. With 6 bases removed from V and 0 bases from J, the gap between germline ends came to 7 bases. The CDR3 is CASRTSSTDTQYF. For the CDR3, the DNA is TGTGCCAGCAGAACAAGTAGCACAGATACGCAGTATTTT.

J is TRBJ1-3 and V is TRBV19, with 7 nucleotides matching TRBD1. The V segment lost 8 bases and the J segment 3 bases; nucleotides outside the gene matches: 7. Germline assignment: CDR1 LNHDA and CDR2 SQIVND (reference sequence). This CDR3 has 14 amino acids. The chain's CDR3 is CASQKTGSGNTIYF. The DNA of the CDR3 is TGTGCCAGTCAGAAGACAGGGAGTGGAAACACCATATATTTT.

The chain couples TRBV7-9 to TRBJ2-1; possibly TRBD1 for D (6 bases). This CDR3 is 15 amino acids long. V lost 0 bases, J lost 0 bases, and 6 bases lay in between. Germline CDR1 SEHNR, CDR2 FQNEAQ (reference sequence). The CDR3 protein is CASSLAGASYNEQFF. In nucleotides, the CDR3 is TGTGCCAGCAGCTTAGCGGGGGCCTCCTACAATGAGCAGTTCTTC.

Only a few counts were recorded for this clone. This chain connects TRBV4-3 to TRBJ1-1; D is uncertain. Trimming left V 4 bases short and J 3 bases short, with 12 bases between. Looked up from germline, CDR1 is LGHNA and CDR2 is YSLEER. CDR3 length: 14 residues. Written as DNA, the CDR3 is TGCGCCAGCAGCCTAAGAGGGCAGCACACTGAAGCTTTCTTT. The encoded protein is CASSLRGQHTEAFF.

The chain combines TRBV7-9 with TRBJ2-1; TRBD2 aligns across 8 bases. This CDR3 has 14 residues. J gave up 6 bases and V 4 bases, and 5 bases lay outside the gene matches. In germline, CDR1 is SEHNR, CDR2 FQNEAQ (reference sequence). This CDR3 is CASSSSGLVNEQFF. The CDR3 DNA reads TGTGCCAGCAGCTCCTCGGGACTAGTCAATGAGCAGTTCTTC. The complete variable domain, with remaining parts taken from reference TRBV7-9 and TRBJ2-1, reads DTGVSQNPRHKITKRGQNVTFRCDPISEHNRLYWYRQTLGQGPEFLTYFQNEAQLEKSRLLSDRFSAERPKGSFSTLEIQRTEQGDSAMYLCASSSSGLVNEQFFGPGTRLTVL.

This chain links TRBV27 with TRBJ1-2; tentatively, D is TRBD1 (6 bases). The CDR3 totals 14 residues. Germline CDR1 MNHEY, CDR2 SMNVEV (reference sequence). Trimming removed 5 bases at V and 4 bases at J, with 14 bases between. CDR3 sequence: CASSGYDRSYGYTF. CDR3 DNA: TGTGCCAGCAGTGGTTACGACAGGAGCTATGGCTACACCTTC.

The chain is built from TRBV5-6 and TRBJ2-3; the D gene is possibly TRBD1 (6 bases). Trimming pared 1 base from V and 5 bases from J, leaving 8 bases between. The CDR3 covers 13 residues. The germline V gene encodes CDR1 SGHDT and CDR2 YYEEEE. CDR3 loop: CASSLSGEDTQYF. The CDR3 bases are TGTGCCAGCAGCTTGTCAGGGGAAGATACGCAGTATTTT.

The chain links TRBV2 to TRBJ1-2, with D perhaps matching TRBD1 (5 bases). Germline CDR1 is SNHLY and CDR2 is FYNNEI. This CDR3 is built from 14 residues. Trimming cost V 6 bases and J 4 bases, with 15 bases left between them. The CDR3 protein is CASRPQQAPYGYTF. CDR3 DNA: TGTGCCAGCAGACCACAACAGGCCCCCTATGGCTACACCTTC.

This chain links TRBV4-2 with TRBJ2-5, with D unresolved. Per germline, CDR1 LGHNA and CDR2 YNFKEQ. The CDR3 length is 13 residues. V lost 4 bases, J lost 5 bases, and 11 bases lay in between. CDR3 sequence (DNA): TGTGCCAGCAGCCCGGTTTTCCGGGAGACCCAGTACTTC. This encodes CASSPVFRETQYF.

The gene calls are TRBV27 and TRBJ1-1; D is unclear. The CDR3 covers 13 residues. Germline CDR1 MNHEY, CDR2 SMNVEV (reference sequence). V lost 8 bases and J 5 bases, leaving 15 bases between the germline ends. The CDR3 coding sequence is TGTGCCAGCTGCCACGGGGTGCTAACTGAAGCTTTCTTT. It codes for CASCHGVLTEAFF.

The genes are TRBV12-5 and TRBJ2-3; D is unclear. This CDR3 is built from 16 residues. The V end lost 0 bases, the J end lost 0 bases, and 10 bases lay between the germline ends. Germline V CDR1 and CDR2: LGHNT, FRNRAP. CDR3 amino acids: CASGLVTGASTDTQYF. The CDR3 region has the DNA TGTGCTAGTGGTTTGGTGACCGGAGCTAGCACAGATACGCAGTATTTT.

This sequence joins TRBV19 and TRBJ1-1; tentative D call: TRBD1 (6 bases). The CDR3 runs to 15 residues. Germline CDR1 and CDR2: LNHDA and SQIVND (reference sequence). Trimming cost V 3 bases and J 4 bases, with 15 bases left between them. CDR3: CASSMAGARVTEAFF. The CDR3 region has the DNA TGTGCCAGTAGTATGGCAGGGGCGCGGGTCACTGAAGCTTTCTTT.

The CDR3 reads CANRNGVGGSYNSPLHF. DNA for the CDR3: TGTGCCAACCGAAACGGCGTGGGGGGGTCCTATAATTCACCCCTCCACTTT. The chain links TRBV21-1 to TRBJ1-6. TRBV21-1 is a documented pseudogene. This CDR3 spans 17 amino acids.

This rearrangement joins TRBV5-8 to TRBJ2-3; 15 bases agree with TRBD2. The CDR3 is made up of 17 amino acids. Looked up from germline, CDR1 is SGHTS and CDR2 is YDEGEE. The V and J ends lost 4 bases and 4 bases, in that order; junction bases with no gene match: 7. CDR3: CASSTGLAGGQADTQYF. CDR3 nucleotide sequence: TGTGCCAGCAGCACTGGACTAGCGGGGGGGCAGGCAGATACGCAGTATTTT.

This chain joins TRBV9 and TRBJ2-5, with D tentatively TRBD2 (6 bases). V shed 4 bases and J shed 3 bases, with 16 bases lying between them. The V gene's germline CDR1 is SGDLS and CDR2 YYNGEE. This CDR3 is built from 15 residues. The CDR3 reads CASSPGRSGEETQYF. The CDR3 DNA is TGTGCCAGCAGCCCAGGTCGTAGCGGAGAAGAGACCCAGTACTTC.

This clone was recorded only once. The V call is TRBV7-8, the J call TRBJ2-7, with TRBD2 matching 11 bases. CDR1 and CDR2 (germline): SGHVS, FQNEAQ. The CDR3 covers 16 residues. After removal of 5 bases from V and 2 bases from J, the junction contained 8 bases not matched to a gene. The CDR3 DNA reads as TGTGCCAGCAGCCCTACCGGGACTAGCGGACCCTACGAGCAGTACTTC. It yields the protein CASSPTGTSGPYEQYF.